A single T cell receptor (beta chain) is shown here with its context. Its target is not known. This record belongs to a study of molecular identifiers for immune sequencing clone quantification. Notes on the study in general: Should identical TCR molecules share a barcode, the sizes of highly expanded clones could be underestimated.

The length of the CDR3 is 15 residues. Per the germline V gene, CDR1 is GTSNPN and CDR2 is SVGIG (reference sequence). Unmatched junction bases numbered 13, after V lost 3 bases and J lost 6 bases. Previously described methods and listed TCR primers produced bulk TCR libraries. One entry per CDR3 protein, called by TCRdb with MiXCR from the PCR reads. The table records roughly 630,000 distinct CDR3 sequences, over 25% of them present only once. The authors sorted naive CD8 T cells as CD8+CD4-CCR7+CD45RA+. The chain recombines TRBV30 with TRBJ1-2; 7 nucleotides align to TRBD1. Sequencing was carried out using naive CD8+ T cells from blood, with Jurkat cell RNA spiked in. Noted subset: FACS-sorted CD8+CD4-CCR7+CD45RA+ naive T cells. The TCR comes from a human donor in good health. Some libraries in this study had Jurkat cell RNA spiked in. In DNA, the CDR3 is TGTGCCTGGAGCGCACAGGGGCTTTCACGGGATGGCTACACCTTC. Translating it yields CAWSAQGLSRDGYTF.